Following are 32 T cell receptor beta chains from one sample sequenced in a study of blood T cells in healthy people across ages. Next came a second PCR, run for about 7 to 12 cycles, which used a sample-barcoded 5' primer along with a J-beta primer mix. TCRdb re-analysed the 5' RACE reads in MiXCR, keeping a single row per CDR3 protein. The data show roughly 800,000 distinct CDR3 sequences, about three fifths seen once. Sequenced: blood. All receptors derive from a man aged 30-40 years in good health.

This clonotype was seen only a few times. The chain employs TRBV14 and TRBJ1-2, with a tentative D call TRBD1 (5 bases). This CDR3 is 16 amino acids long. In germline, CDR1 is SGHDN, CDR2 FVKESK. With 5 bases removed from V and 8 bases from J, the gap between germline ends came to 24 bases. CDR3 in amino acids: CASSARSPWGGEGYTF. The CDR3 DNA reads TGTGCCAGCAGCGCACGCTCCCCCTGGGGGGGAGAAGGCTACACCTTC.

This sequence joins TRBV9 and TRBJ2-3; D gene ambiguous. The V end lost 4 bases, the J end lost 3 bases, and 15 bases lay between the germline ends. Germline V gene sequence: CDR1 SGDLS, CDR2 YYNGEE. This CDR3 is 15 amino acids long. CDR3 sequence (DNA): TGTGCCAGCAGCCCCAACCCAACCCGGACAGATACGCAGTATTTT. Amino acids: CASSPNPTRTDTQYF.

V usage is TRBV12-3 or TRBV12-4 and J usage is TRBJ1-2; D ambiguous. V lost 5 bases and J lost 8, with 18 bases in between. This CDR3 has 14 amino acids. The chain's CDR3 is CASSARGGDRGYTF. DNA of the CDR3: TGTGCCAGCAGTGCGCGGGGAGGCGATAGGGGCTACACCTTC.

This clonotype was counted once. As DNA, the CDR3 is TGTGCCAGCAGCTTTAAGTCCGGAGACAATGAGCAGTTCTTC. Protein sequence: CASSFKSGDNEQFF. V is TRBV7-2 and J is TRBJ2-1; no definite D call. The CDR3 has 14 amino acids. Trimming stripped 3 bases from V and 5 bases from J, with 11 bases between. CDR1 and CDR2 from the germline V gene are SGHTA and FQGNSA. The entire variable domain, with the rest obtained from reference TRBV7-2 and TRBJ2-1, is as follows: GAGVSQSPSNKVTEKGKDVELRCDPISGHTALYWYRQSLGQGLEFLIYFQGNSAPDKSGLPSDRFSAERTGGSVSTLTIQRTQQEDSAVYLCASSFKSGDNEQFFGPGTRLTVL.

V usage is TRBV6-2 or TRBV6-3 and J usage is TRBJ1-5; D is undetermined. With 4 bases removed from V and 1 base from J, the gap between germline ends came to 17 bases. The CDR3 runs to 17 residues. The germline gives CDR1 MNHEY, CDR2 SVGEGT. The CDR3 nucleotides read TGTGCCAGCAGTTCCGGGCCCACGGTGATAAGCAATCAGCCCCAGCATTTT. Amino acid sequence: CASSSGPTVISNQPQHF.

V and J are TRBV20-1 and TRBJ2-1; 12 nucleotides align to TRBD2. The CDR3 has 14 amino acids. V was pared by 2 bases and J by 8 bases, with 4 bases of the junction left unmatched. CDR1 and CDR2 from the germline V gene are DFQATT and SNEGSKA (reference sequence). Written as DNA, the CDR3 is TGCAGTGCTAGACTAGCGGGAGGGCCCTATGAGCAGTTCTTC. Protein product: CSARLAGGPYEQFF.

In regard to this clonotype: One end of the junction is discordant with germline, which a read error may explain. This chain joins TRBV6-1 and TRBJ2-1; D may be TRBD1 (5 bases). Germline CDR1 and CDR2: MNHNS and SASEGT. The CDR3 contains 13 residues. The CDR3 protein is CASREHSDNEQFF. For the CDR3, the DNA is TGCGCCAGCAGGGAACATAGTGACAATGAGCAGTTCTTC.

The J gene is TRBJ2-6, the V gene TRBV5-5, with D perhaps matching TRBD1 or TRBD2 (5 bases each). The CDR3 has 17 residues. The germline gives CDR1 SGHKS, CDR2 YYEKEE (reference sequence). Trimming cost V 3 bases and J 1 base, with 14 bases left between them. The CDR3 is CASSSGDPLSGANVLTF. Here the CDR3 DNA reads TGTGCCAGCAGCTCCGGGGACCCTCTTTCTGGGGCCAACGTCCTGACTTTC.

The chain combines TRBV12-3 or TRBV12-4 with TRBJ2-1; 8 bases agree with TRBD1. J gave up 6 bases and V 8 bases, and 6 bases lay outside the gene matches. The CDR3 totals 13 residues. CDR3 region: CASGRTGINEQFF. The CDR3 DNA is TGTGCCAGCGGTAGGACAGGGATCAATGAGCAGTTCTTC.

This clonotype was observed many times. V gene TRBV7-2 combines with J gene TRBJ1-2; TRBD1 matches 8 bases. Trimming took 5 bases from V and 2 from J; bases not matched to a gene: 4. Germline CDR1 and CDR2: SGHTA and FQGNSA. The CDR3 is 14 residues long. The CDR3 region is CASSNRDRNYGYTF. CDR3 sequence (DNA): TGTGCCAGCAGCAACCGGGACAGGAACTATGGCTACACCTTC.

This clonotype has a handful of counts. The V call is TRBV27, the J call TRBJ2-7; TRBD2 agrees at 8 bases. The CDR3 consists of 14 residues. The V segment lost 7 bases and the J segment 5 bases; nucleotides outside the gene matches: 10. CDR1 is MNHEY and CDR2 is SMNVEV in the germline V gene (reference sequence). The CDR3 DNA sequence: TGTGCCAGCACGGCGGGAGGCCTTATGAACGAGCAGTACTTC. Amino acids: CASTAGGLMNEQYF.

This chain uses TRBV12-3 or TRBV12-4 with TRBJ2-4, with D maybe TRBD1 (6 bases). The J call is doubtful: the DNA matches TRBJ2-7 better. The CDR3 runs 12 residues. The DNA of the CDR3 is TGTGCCAGCAGTTCCCGACAGGTCGAGCAGTACTTC. It yields the protein CASSSRQVEQYF.

This sequence joins TRBV11-2 and TRBJ1-4, with no clear D. Germline V gives CDR1 SGHAT, CDR2 FQNNGV. The CDR3 consists of 16 residues. Trimming pared 4 bases from V and 2 bases from J, leaving 14 bases between. The CDR3 loop is CASSSPTDATNEKLFF. DNA of the CDR3: TGTGCCAGCAGCTCACCAACGGACGCTACTAATGAAAAACTGTTTTTT. Filled out from reference TRBV11-2 and TRBJ1-4, the complete variable domain reads EAGVAQSPRYKIIEKRQSVAFWCNPISGHATLYWYQQILGQGPKLLIQFQNNGVVDDSQLPKDRFSAERLKGVDSTLKIQPAKLEDSAVYLCASSSPTDATNEKLFFGSGTQLSVL.

This sequence joins TRBV10-3 and TRBJ2-7, with D unresolved. Per the germline V gene, CDR1 is ENHRY and CDR2 is SYGVKD. This CDR3 has 17 amino acids. V was pared by 2 bases and J by 7 bases, with 24 bases between. Here the CDR3 DNA reads TGTGCCATCAGTGAGACGGGCCCTACCCTAACCTACAATGAGCAGTACTTC. Amino acid sequence: CAISETGPTLTYNEQYF.

The chain combines TRBV7-9 with TRBJ1-1; D unresolved. This CDR3 is 16 amino acids long. From germline, CDR1 is SEHNR and CDR2 FQNEAQ (reference sequence). Trimming shortened V by 3 bases and J by 1 base, and 15 bases separated the two germline ends. CDR3 protein: CASSLFVEGPNTEAFF. The CDR3 DNA follows: TGTGCCAGCAGCTTGTTTGTGGAAGGGCCGAACACTGAAGCTTTCTTT.

This clonotype was seen more than once but under ten times. The chain couples TRBV4-1 to TRBJ1-2, with D perhaps matching TRBD1 (6 bases). The CDR3 length is 15 residues. V shed 1 base and J shed 4 bases, with 13 bases lying between them. Germline V gene sequence: CDR1 MGHRA, CDR2 YSYEKL. CDR3 coding DNA: TGCGCCAGCAGCCAAGGCCAGGGGAGGGGCTATGGCTACACCTTC. It translates to CASSQGQGRGYGYTF.

This clonotype has only a few counts. CDR3 nucleotide sequence: TGTGCCAGCAGCTTGGCCGGGTGGGAGACCCAGTACTTC. It encodes CASSLAGWETQYF. J is TRBJ2-5 and V is TRBV5-4; D gene uncertain. This CDR3 contains 13 residues. Germline CDR1 reads SGHNT; CDR2 reads YYREEE (reference sequence). Trimming removed 0 bases from V and 5 bases from J, with 8 bases in between.

The chain is built from TRBV3-1 and TRBJ2-1; TRBD1 agrees at 9 bases. The CDR3 is made up of 16 amino acids. The V and J ends lost 3 bases and 10 bases, in that order; junction bases with no gene match: 13. Germline V gene data show CDR1 as LGHDT and CDR2 as YNNKEL (reference sequence). CDR3 DNA: TGTGCCAGCAGCCACTCCTGGGACAGGGAGGGCGAGGAGCAGTTCTTC. Translated: CASSHSWDREGEEQFF.

This chain connects TRBV7-2 to TRBJ2-3, with 9 bases that match TRBD2. The trim removed 8 bases at V and 4 bases at J, leaving 4 bases unmatched. The CDR3 contains 13 residues. CDR1 is SGHTA, CDR2 FQGNSA, per germline. The DNA for the CDR3 is TGTGCCAGCGGGACTAGCCGGGCAGATACGCAGTATTTT. It yields the protein CASGTSRADTQYF.

The V and J genes are TRBV6-1 and TRBJ1-3; D is ambiguous. From germline, CDR1 is MNHNS and CDR2 SASEGT. This CDR3 has 14 amino acids. V lost 10 bases, J lost 0 bases, and 13 bases lay in between. The CDR3 region is CATNRLSSGNTIYF. The CDR3 DNA is TGTGCCACGAACCGACTGAGCTCTGGAAACACCATATATTTT.

The chain employs TRBV3-1 and TRBJ1-2; 7 bases agree with TRBD1. Germline V gene lookup returns CDR1 LGHDT and CDR2 YNNKEL (reference sequence). The CDR3 runs to 14 residues. V gave up 1 base and J gave up 4 bases; unmatched junction bases: 3. The CDR3 spells CASSQGQGVYGYTF. The CDR3 DNA follows: TGTGCCAGCAGCCAAGGACAGGGCGTCTATGGCTACACCTTC.

This clonotype was observed a handful of times. The chain uses TRBV29-1 and TRBJ1-2; 11 bases are shared with TRBD1. Germline V gives CDR1 SQVTM, CDR2 ANQGSEA. This CDR3 contains 13 residues. The J segment lost 3 bases and the V segment lost 6 bases, leaving 3 bases of the junction unmatched. DNA of the CDR3: TGCAGCGTAAGGACAGGGGGCGACTATGGCTACACCTTC. It codes for CSVRTGGDYGYTF.

This clonotype has more than one count but fewer than ten. The gene calls are TRBV29-1 and TRBJ2-4, with 7 bases matching TRBD1. V lost 6 bases to trimming and J lost 6 bases; unmatched junction nucleotides: 11. This CDR3 has 14 residues. The germline CDR1 and CDR2 sequences are SQVTM and ANQGSEA. The DNA of the CDR3 is TGCAGCGTCCTTGCACAGGGGATTGGAAACATTCAGTACTTC. Amino acid sequence: CSVLAQGIGNIQYF.

The genes are TRBV6-1 and TRBJ1-2; D may be TRBD1 (5 bases). The V end lost 5 bases, the J end lost 8 bases, and 15 bases lay between the germline ends. Germline V gene lookup returns CDR1 MNHNS and CDR2 SASEGT. This CDR3 has 13 amino acids. The DNA of the CDR3 is TGTGCCAGCAGTACTCCAGGGCGCTGGGGCTACACCTTC. This gives the protein CASSTPGRWGYTF.

V gene TRBV29-1 combines with J gene TRBJ2-5, with 10 bases lining up with TRBD2. The CDR3 length is 16 residues. The junction had 10 bases not matched to a gene; V was cut back by 4 bases and J by 2 bases. CDR1 is SQVTM and CDR2 is ANQGSEA in the germline V gene. The CDR3 nucleotides read TGCAGCGTTGTTACCAGCGGGAGGGGTACTCAAGAGACCCAGTACTTC. Its protein product is CSVVTSGRGTQETQYF.

This chain links TRBV20-1 with TRBJ1-1, with TRBD1 as a possible D gene (5 bases). The CDR3 runs to 14 residues. From germline, CDR1 is DFQATT and CDR2 SNEGSKA (reference sequence). Trimming took 6 bases from V and 4 from J, leaving 18 bases between them. The CDR3 DNA reads TGCAGTGCCAGACTCGGGACGGAAAGCACTGAAGCTTTCTTT. This codes for CSARLGTESTEAFF.

This clonotype was seen a handful of times. The rearrangement joins TRBV6-5 to TRBJ1-5; D unclear. This CDR3 has 15 amino acids. V dropped 4 bases and J dropped 0 bases, with 10 bases sitting between them. Germline V gene lookup returns CDR1 MNHEY and CDR2 SVGAGI. The CDR3 loop reads CASSFETDSNQPQHF. In DNA, the CDR3 is TGTGCCAGCAGTTTCGAGACCGATAGCAATCAGCCCCAGCATTTT.

CDR3 region: CASSQDFIRDRGSYEQYF. CDR3 nucleotide sequence: TGCGCCAGCAGCCAAGATTTCATCCGGGACAGGGGCTCCTACGAGCAGTACTTC. The chain joins TRBV4-3 to TRBJ2-7; 10 nucleotides line up with TRBD1. The V segment lost 0 bases and the J segment 0 bases; nucleotides outside the gene matches: 8. Germline CDR1 LGHNA, CDR2 YSLEER. The CDR3 contains 18 residues.

The chain recombines TRBV5-6 with TRBJ1-2; 7 bases fit TRBD1. Germline V gene lookup returns CDR1 SGHDT and CDR2 YYEEEE. The CDR3 spans 12 residues. The junction had 8 bases not matched to a gene; V was cut back by 7 bases and J by 8 bases. CDR3 in DNA: TGTGCCAGCTGCAGGGGGGTAGGAGGCTACACCTTC. It specifies CASCRGVGGYTF.

This clonotype was observed a few times. The V call is TRBV20-1, the J call TRBJ2-4; no firm D call. The V gene's germline CDR1 is DFQATT and CDR2 SNEGSKA (reference sequence). This CDR3 comprises 11 residues. V dropped 7 bases and J dropped 0 bases, with 4 bases sitting between them. The CDR3: CSVAAKNIQYF. The CDR3 DNA reads as TGCAGTGTGGCAGCCAAAAACATTCAGTACTTC.

The genes are TRBV12-5 and TRBJ1-4; D may be TRBD1 (5 bases). Deletions cut 3 bases from V and 8 bases from J, with 13 bases between. The germline V gene encodes CDR1 LGHNT and CDR2 FRNRAP. This CDR3 comprises 14 residues. This CDR3 reads CASGFRGLLEKLFF. Written as DNA, the CDR3 is TGTGCTAGTGGTTTCCGGGGCCTCCTGGAAAAACTGTTTTTT.

This chain uses TRBV29-1 with TRBJ1-1; TRBD1 might be the D (5 bases). V lost 4 bases to trimming and J lost 4 bases, with 13 bases between them. The CDR3 loop spans 13 amino acids. Germline lookup yields CDR1 SQVTM and CDR2 ANQGSEA. The CDR3 region has the DNA TGCAGCGTTGCATTGGGGGGGGGCACTGAAGCTTTCTTT. Translation gives CSVALGGGTEAFF.